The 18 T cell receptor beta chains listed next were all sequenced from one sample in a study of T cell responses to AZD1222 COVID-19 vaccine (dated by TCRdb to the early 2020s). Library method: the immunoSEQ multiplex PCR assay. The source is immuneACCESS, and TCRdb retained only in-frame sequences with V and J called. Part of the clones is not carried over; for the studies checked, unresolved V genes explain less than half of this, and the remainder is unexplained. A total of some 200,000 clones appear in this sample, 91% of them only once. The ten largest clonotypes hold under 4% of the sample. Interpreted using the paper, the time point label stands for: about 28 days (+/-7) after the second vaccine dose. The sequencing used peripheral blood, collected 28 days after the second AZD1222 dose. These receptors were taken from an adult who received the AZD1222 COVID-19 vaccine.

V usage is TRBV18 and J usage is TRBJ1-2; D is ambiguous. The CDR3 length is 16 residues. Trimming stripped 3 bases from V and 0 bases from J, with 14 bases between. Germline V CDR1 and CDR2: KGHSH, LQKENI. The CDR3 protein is CASSPSGTASNYGYTF. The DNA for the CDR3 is TGTGCCAGCTCACCTTCAGGAACAGCCTCTAACTATGGCTACACCTTC.

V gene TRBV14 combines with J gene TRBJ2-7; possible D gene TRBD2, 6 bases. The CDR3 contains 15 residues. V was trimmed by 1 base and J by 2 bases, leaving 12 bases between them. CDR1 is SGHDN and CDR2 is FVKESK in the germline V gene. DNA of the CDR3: TGTGCCAGCAGCCAAGGGAGCGGGCTACCCTACGAGCAGTACTTC. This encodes CASSQGSGLPYEQYF.

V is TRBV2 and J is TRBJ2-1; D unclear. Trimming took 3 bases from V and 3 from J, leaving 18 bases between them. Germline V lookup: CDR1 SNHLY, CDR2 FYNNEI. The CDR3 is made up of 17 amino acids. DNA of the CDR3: TGTGCCAGCAGTGATCAAACCTACCCTCGCGGCTACAATGAGCAGTTCTTC. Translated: CASSDQTYPRGYNEQFF.

CDR3 sequence reads: CATREFYNEQFF. The CDR3 nucleotides are TGTGCCACCCGGGAATTCTACAATGAGCAGTTCTTC. The chain is built from TRBV10-3 and TRBJ2-1; TRBD2 is a possible D gene (5 bases). V lost 10 bases and J lost 3, with 10 bases in between. The CDR3 has 12 residues. Germline assignment: CDR1 ENHRY and CDR2 SYGVKD.

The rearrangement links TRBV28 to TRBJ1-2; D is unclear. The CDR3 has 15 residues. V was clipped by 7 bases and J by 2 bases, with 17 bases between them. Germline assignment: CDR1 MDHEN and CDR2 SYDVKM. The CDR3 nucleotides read TGTGCCAGCAAGGCCGGTGATATACGAAACTATGGCTACACCTTC. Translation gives CASKAGDIRNYGYTF.

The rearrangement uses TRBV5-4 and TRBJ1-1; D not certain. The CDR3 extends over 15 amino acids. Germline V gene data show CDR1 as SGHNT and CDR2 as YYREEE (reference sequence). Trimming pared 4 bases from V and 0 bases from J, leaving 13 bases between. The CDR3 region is CASSPGRILNTEAFF. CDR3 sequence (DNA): TGTGCCAGCAGCCCCGGGAGGATCCTGAACACTGAAGCTTTCTTT.

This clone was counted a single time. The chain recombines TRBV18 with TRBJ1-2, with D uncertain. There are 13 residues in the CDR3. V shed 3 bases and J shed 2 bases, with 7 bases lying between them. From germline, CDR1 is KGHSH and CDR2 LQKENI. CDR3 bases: TGTGCCAGCTCACCGACGGCCAACTATGGCTACACCTTC. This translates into CASSPTANYGYTF.

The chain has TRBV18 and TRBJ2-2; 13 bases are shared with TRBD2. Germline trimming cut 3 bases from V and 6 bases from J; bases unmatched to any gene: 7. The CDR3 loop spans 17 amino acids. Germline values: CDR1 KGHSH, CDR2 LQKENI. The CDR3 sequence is CASSPGTSGTGPGELFF. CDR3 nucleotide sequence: TGTGCCAGCTCACCCGGGACTAGCGGGACTGGTCCCGGGGAGCTGTTTTTT.

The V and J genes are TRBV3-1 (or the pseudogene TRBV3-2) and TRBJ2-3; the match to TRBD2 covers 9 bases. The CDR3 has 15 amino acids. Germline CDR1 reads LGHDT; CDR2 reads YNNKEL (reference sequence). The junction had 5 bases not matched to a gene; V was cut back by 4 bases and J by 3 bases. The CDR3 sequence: CASSRRLAGTDTQYF. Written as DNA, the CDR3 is TGTGCCAGCAGCCGGAGGCTAGCGGGGACAGATACGCAGTATTTT.

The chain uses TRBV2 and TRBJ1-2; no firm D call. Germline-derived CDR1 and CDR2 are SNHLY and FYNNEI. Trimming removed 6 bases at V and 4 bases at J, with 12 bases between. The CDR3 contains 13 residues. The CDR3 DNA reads TGTGCCAGCAGCCGTCGGGATGGCTATGGCTACACCTTC. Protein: CASSRRDGYGYTF.

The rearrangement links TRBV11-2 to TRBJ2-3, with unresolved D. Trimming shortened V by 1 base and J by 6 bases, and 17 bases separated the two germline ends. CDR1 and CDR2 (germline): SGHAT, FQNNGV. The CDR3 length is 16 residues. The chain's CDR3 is CASSLVIGSAVDTQYF. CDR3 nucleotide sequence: TGTGCCAGCAGCTTAGTGATCGGCAGTGCGGTGGATACGCAGTATTTT.

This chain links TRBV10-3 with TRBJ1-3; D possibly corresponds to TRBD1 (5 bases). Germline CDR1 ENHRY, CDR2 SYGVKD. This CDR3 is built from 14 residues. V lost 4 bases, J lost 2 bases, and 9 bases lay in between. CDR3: CAISGRGAGNTIYF. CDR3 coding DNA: TGTGCCATCAGTGGAAGAGGGGCTGGAAACACCATATATTTT.

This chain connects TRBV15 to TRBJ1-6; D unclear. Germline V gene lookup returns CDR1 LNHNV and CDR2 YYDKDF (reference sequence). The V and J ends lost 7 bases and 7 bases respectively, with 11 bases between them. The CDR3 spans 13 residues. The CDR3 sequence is CATIKGRNSPLHF. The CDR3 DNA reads TGTGCCACCATTAAAGGGCGGAATTCACCCCTCCACTTT.

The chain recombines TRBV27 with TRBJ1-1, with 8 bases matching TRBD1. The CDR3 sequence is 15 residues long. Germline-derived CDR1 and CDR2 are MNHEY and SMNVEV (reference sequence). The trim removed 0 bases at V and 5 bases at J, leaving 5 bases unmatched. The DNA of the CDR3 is TGTGCCAGCAGTTTATCCTCAGGGGGCTGGACTGAAGCTTTCTTT. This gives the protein CASSLSSGGWTEAFF.

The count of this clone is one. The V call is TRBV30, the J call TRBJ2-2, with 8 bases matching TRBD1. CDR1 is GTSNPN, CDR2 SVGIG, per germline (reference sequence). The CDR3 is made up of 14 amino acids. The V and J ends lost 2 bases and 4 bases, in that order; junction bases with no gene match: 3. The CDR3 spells CAWSLRGPTGELFF. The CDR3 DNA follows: TGTGCCTGGAGTCTCAGGGGGCCCACCGGGGAGCTGTTTTTT.

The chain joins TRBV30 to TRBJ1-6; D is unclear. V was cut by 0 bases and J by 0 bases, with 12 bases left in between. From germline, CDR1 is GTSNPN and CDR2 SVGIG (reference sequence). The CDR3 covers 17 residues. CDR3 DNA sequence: TGTGCCTGGAGTGTTTTCATCCCGAGCTCCTATAATTCACCCCTCCACTTT. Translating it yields CAWSVFIPSSYNSPLHF.

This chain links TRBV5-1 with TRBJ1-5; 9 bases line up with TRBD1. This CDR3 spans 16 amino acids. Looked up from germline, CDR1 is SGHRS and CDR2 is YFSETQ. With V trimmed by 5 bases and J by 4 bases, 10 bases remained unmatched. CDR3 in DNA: TGCGCCAGCAGACCGGGACAGGGCGGGGGAAATCAGCCCCAGCATTTT. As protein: CASRPGQGGGNQPQHF.

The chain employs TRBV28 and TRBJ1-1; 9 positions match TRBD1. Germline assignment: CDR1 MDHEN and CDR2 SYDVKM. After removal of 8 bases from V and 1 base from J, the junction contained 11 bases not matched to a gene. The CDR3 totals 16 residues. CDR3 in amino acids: CASPPGQGWGNTEAFF. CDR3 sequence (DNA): TGTGCCAGCCCTCCTGGACAGGGGTGGGGGAACACTGAAGCTTTCTTT.